A single sample gave rise to the 13 T cell receptor beta chains below, sequenced in a study of blood T cell repertoires in COVID-19. TCRdb keeps only in-frame clones here, not all; method: immunoSEQ multiplex PCR. The data hold 200,000 to 300,000 clones, with about four fifths observed a single time. The sample comprised PBMCs or T cells enriched from blood (not recorded which). These receptors came from a woman aged 40 to 50 who had been exposed to COVID-19.

This clone has only one observation. DNA of the CDR3: TGTGCCAGCAGCTTAGGAGTAGCGGGGGCTCTCTCCTACAATGAGCAGTTCTTC. This encodes CASSLGVAGALSYNEQFF. The chain is built from TRBV11-3 and TRBJ2-1, with 9 nucleotides matching TRBD2. The J segment lost 0 bases and the V segment lost 1 base, leaving 7 bases of the junction unmatched. Germline CDR1 SGHNT, CDR2 YENEEA. This CDR3 spans 18 amino acids. Based on the CDR3 plus reference TRBV11-3 and TRBJ2-1, the full variable domain is EAGVVQSPRYKIIEKKQPVAFWCNPISGHNTLYWYLQNLGQGPELLIRYENEEAVDDSQLPKDRFSAERLKGVDSTLKIQPAELGDSAVYLCASSLGVAGALSYNEQFFGPGTRLTVL.

The chain couples TRBV5-1 to TRBJ1-2; 11 bases are a match to TRBD1. Germline loops: CDR1 SGHRS, CDR2 YFSETQ. Germline trimming cut 8 bases from V and 6 bases from J; bases unmatched to any gene: 12. The CDR3 totals 15 residues. CDR3 coding DNA: TGCGCCAGTTCCGGGACAGGGGGTGGCCCAGATGGCTACACCTTC. Translation: CASSGTGGGPDGYTF. The variable domain in full, completed from reference TRBV5-1 and TRBJ1-2, reads KAGVTQTPRYLIKTRGQQVTLSCSPISGHRSVSWYQQTPGQGLQFLFEYFSETQRNKGNFPGRFSGRQFSNSRSEMNVSTLELGDSALYLCASSGTGGGPDGYTFGSGTRLTVV.

The chain recombines TRBV7-3 with TRBJ1-1; TRBD1 matches 9 bases. The length of the CDR3 is 14 residues. CDR1 is SGHTA, CDR2 FQGTGA, per germline. J gave up 6 bases and V 5 bases, and 7 bases lay outside the gene matches. Written as DNA, the CDR3 is TGTGCCAGCAGCCCCGGGGGACAGGGAGCTGAAGCTTTCTTT. Translated: CASSPGGQGAEAFF.

The chain has TRBV27 and TRBJ2-3; D remains unclear. V lost 4 bases to trimming and J lost 3 bases, with 8 bases between them. The CDR3 runs to 13 residues. The V gene's germline CDR1 is MNHEY and CDR2 SMNVEV (reference sequence). The CDR3 DNA is TGTGCCAGCAGTTGGAGCCGGACAGATACGCAGTATTTT. It is translated as CASSWSRTDTQYF.

V is TRBV12-3 or TRBV12-4 and J is TRBJ1-1; tentatively, D is TRBD1 (5 bases). V dropped 5 bases and J dropped 7 bases, with 14 bases sitting between them. This CDR3 is built from 13 residues. CDR3 sequence: CASSPLGQGEAFF. The CDR3 region has the DNA TGTGCCAGCAGTCCCCTGGGGCAGGGTGAAGCTTTCTTT.

The chain is built from TRBV19 and TRBJ2-7, with D possibly being TRBD2 (6 bases). In germline, CDR1 is LNHDA, CDR2 SQIVND (reference sequence). This CDR3 spans 12 amino acids. With 8 bases removed from V and 6 bases from J, the gap between germline ends came to 14 bases. The CDR3, as DNA: TGTGCCAGTGGGGGGTCTCTACGCGAGCAGTACTTC. It is translated as CASGGSLREQYF.

This clone occurred once. The J gene is TRBJ1-5, the V gene TRBV18; TRBD1 matches at 8 bases. CDR1 and CDR2 (germline): KGHSH, LQKENI. The CDR3 runs 17 residues. With V trimmed by 1 base and J by 0 bases, 5 bases remained unmatched. CDR3 sequence (DNA): TGTGCCAGCTCACCACTCGGACAGGGTAATAGCAATCAGCCCCAGCATTTT. Protein product: CASSPLGQGNSNQPQHF.

Comment on this clone: Mismatch with germline at one junction end may stem from a read error. The chain has TRBV9 and TRBJ2-3; D is perhaps TRBD1 (5 bases). This CDR3 comprises 18 residues. Germline V gene sequence: CDR1 SGDLS, CDR2 YYNGEE. This chain's CDR3 is CANSPTTKVQGSTDTQYF. The CDR3, as DNA: TGTGCCAACAGCCCCACGACGAAGGTCCAGGGTAGCACAGATACGCAGTATTTT.

This clone was counted between two and nine times. For the CDR3, the DNA is TGTGCCAGCACAGACAGGGTGGGAAGTAGCAATCAGCCCCAGCATTTT. It translates to CASTDRVGSSNQPQHF. V and J are TRBV2 and TRBJ1-5, with 7 bases that match TRBD1. The germline V gene encodes CDR1 SNHLY and CDR2 FYNNEI. CDR3 length: 16 residues. The V gene end was trimmed by 7 bases and the J gene end by 0 bases; junction bases not matched to a gene: 9. Looking up the rest from reference TRBV2 and TRBJ1-5 gives the full variable domain: EPEVTQTPSHQVTQMGQEVILRCVPISNHLYFYWYRQILGQKVEFLVSFYNNEISEKSEIFDDQFSVERPDGSNFTLKIRSTKLEDSAMYFCASTDRVGSSNQPQHFGDGTRLSIL.

V gene TRBV2 combines with J gene TRBJ2-1, with 7 bases that match TRBD2. The germline V gene has CDR1 SNHLY and CDR2 FYNNEI. V shed 3 bases and J 15 bases; nucleotides not matched to a gene: 11. The CDR3 extends over 13 amino acids. CDR3 amino acids: CASSEGLADRGFF. Here the CDR3 DNA reads TGTGCCAGCAGTGAGGGGCTAGCGGACCGGGGGTTCTTC.

V usage is TRBV19 and J usage is TRBJ2-7; possibly TRBD2 for D (7 bases). This CDR3 is 14 amino acids long. The V end lost 3 bases, the J end lost 2 bases, and 11 bases lay between the germline ends. CDR1 and CDR2 from the germline V gene are LNHDA and SQIVND (reference sequence). CDR3 DNA: TGTGCCAGTAGTATCACGGGGGGCACCTACGAGCAGTACTTC. Its protein is CASSITGGTYEQYF.

This CDR3 reads CASSQESAGGTAYF. CDR3 bases: TGTGCCAGCAGCCAAGAATCCGCGGGGGGGACAGCGTACTTC. The genes are TRBV3-1 (or the pseudogene TRBV3-2) and TRBJ2-7, with 9 positions matching TRBD2. The germline gives CDR1 LGHDT, CDR2 YNNKEL (reference sequence). The CDR3 consists of 14 residues. J lost 12 bases, V lost 0 bases, and 9 bases had no gene match.

This chain connects TRBV5-1 to TRBJ2-7, with D perhaps TRBD1 (5 bases). The germline V and J ends were trimmed by 3 bases and 3 bases, with 13 bases remaining between them. The germline V gene encodes CDR1 SGHRS and CDR2 YFSETQ. This CDR3 contains 14 residues. The CDR3: CASSSKGHHYEQYF. The CDR3 nucleotides are TGCGCCAGCAGCTCGAAGGGGCACCACTACGAGCAGTACTTC.